This T cell receptor (beta chain) derives from a study of T cell repertoires in cytomegalovirus infection. Worth noting for this clonotype: At one end the junction does not follow the germline gene, possibly because of a read error.

MiXCR, run by TCRdb on the reads, gives a single entry per CDR3 protein. The repertoire includes more than 400,000 distinct CDR3 sequences, about 25% of them detected once, and 13% sits in the top ten. The source of this sequence is a human donor in good health (CMV status not recorded). Some clones in this sample may be carry-over from other donors' samples. The specimen sequenced was PBMCs.

CDR3 sequence reads: CASSEEGRGYIF. CDR3 in DNA: TGTGCCAGCAGTGAGGAGGGGAGGGGCTACATCTTC. The chain joins TRBV6-1 to TRBJ1-2, with a weak D call TRBD1 (5 bases). Germline lookup yields CDR1 MNHNS and CDR2 SASEGT. The CDR3 extends over 12 amino acids.